This T cell receptor (beta chain) appears in the sequencing data of a study of beta chain features in type 1 diabetes. Study conclusions and caveats: Shorter TCRB CDR3s, moderately but significantly so, were found in Type 1 diabetes patients in all four CD4+ subsets.

This clone was observed a handful of times. Its specificity is unknown. With 3 bases removed from V and 4 bases from J, the gap between germline ends came to 5 bases. The CDR3 sequence is 12 residues long. Germline-derived CDR1 and CDR2 are SGHDT and YYEEEE. Blood was drawn once from each donor into heparinised tubes. The draws averaged roughly 120 mL. The isolated RNA, all of it, was reverse transcribed, so expressed TCRB transcripts were what got sequenced. Method: immunoSEQ multiplex PCR; TCRdb's copy keeps in-frame clones and lacks some. This table has fewer than 450,000 clones, about 13% appearing once.

The sequencing input was naive CD4+ T cells from blood. The receptor was derived from a woman between 18 and 29 years old with type 1 diabetes. This chain connects TRBV5-6 to TRBJ1-5, with D unresolved. In DNA form, the CDR3 reads TGTGCCAGCAGCTCATTTAATCAGCCCCAGCATTTT. It specifies CASSSFNQPQHF.